This TCR beta chain was identified during a study of persistence of HIV-infected CD4 T cells. Whole-study findings and limits: Degenerate expanded CDR3beta sequences were enriched among CMV- and Gag-responding cells. Compared with CD3/CD28-stimulated cells, CMV- and Gag-responding cells showed lower TCRbeta richness.

Cells were stimulated with overlapping HIV-1 Gag 15-mer peptides. Sorting of responding CD4+ T cells relied on upregulated CD40 ligand together with CD69. CD8-depleted PBMCs were stimulated 15 to 20 hours with anti-CD28/CD49d costimulation, CD40-blocking antibody and enfuvirtide. Sequencing used immunoSEQ version 4 in survey mode. Sequenced by immunoSEQ multiplex PCR; TCRdb stores in-frame clones only, minus some. The sample has 13,000 or so clones; about 69% are singletons. Concerning this clone itself: Its specificity is unknown.

V shed 4 bases and J shed 1 base, with 10 bases lying between them. The CDR3 consists of 15 residues. Germline V lookup: CDR1 LGHNA, CDR2 YNFKEQ. This receptor was obtained from an adult man with HIV who was CMV-seropositive. The sequences come from CD4+ T cells sorted from PBMCs after roughly 18-hour stimulation, collected from a patient who received antiretroviral therapy. V and J are TRBV4-2 and TRBJ2-2; D tentatively fits TRBD1 or TRBD2 (5 bases each). CDR3 in amino acids: CASSRRGENTGELFF. The CDR3 coding sequence is TGTGCCAGCAGCCGTCGAGGGGAGAACACCGGGGAGCTGTTTTTT.